This record covers a single TCR beta chain. This clone occurred a few times. What this receptor recognizes is not known. No qualities accompany the bases; no much larger clone lies one base away. The library came from the immunoSEQ multiplex PCR assay. For TCR sequencing, RNA was extracted from every sample and reverse transcribed into cDNA to serve as template. First-strand cDNA was synthesized with SuperScript III using a 2:1 mix of oligo-dT and random hexamers. A synthetic immune receptor repertoire was used to assess amplification bias, and residual bias was removed computationally. Per the authors' processing: After raw reads were preprocessed to remove errors, the CDR3 was defined following IMGT conventions as running from the conserved cysteine to phenylalanine. To get clonality, Shannon entropy was normalized by log2 of the number of productive unique TCRs and the result was subtracted from 1. CD4 or CD8 identity of scalp clones was inferred by cross-referencing scalp TCRbeta sequences with sorted blood CD4 and CD8 repertoires. TCRdb re-hosts the immuneACCESS table, in-frame sequences only. Its copies lack some clones; in the studies checked, an unresolved V gene accounts for under half of them, and the cause for the rest is not known. V and J calls and clone size come straight from that table; D and trimming were deduced from the DNA. Across this sample there are around 180,000 clones, with approximately 61% seen only once. Just over 1% of the sample goes to the ten largest clones.

This record belongs to a study of CD8+ T cells in alopecia areata (dated by TCRdb to 2016 to 2019). In the study overall: The treated patients, all with moderate-to-severe alopecia areata, were enrolled in an open-label pilot trial of oral tofacitinib given at 5 to 10 mg twice daily. Tofacitinib was administered for 6 to 18 months, and 6 months of follow-up off drug were then conducted to assess delayed response and recurrence. For the treated patients, the SALT score, which quantifies what percentage of scalp surface area is affected, served as the measure of disease severity. In both human patients and the C3H/HeJ mouse model, the study applied high-throughput TCRbeta sequencing to look at T cell clonal expansion in alopecia areata. In humans, TCRbeta sequencing was performed on scalp tissue and on sorted CD4+ and CD8+ peripheral blood T cells from healthy controls and from patients with patchy or totalis/universalis alopecia areata. Patients on tofacitinib were biopsied at baseline and after 4 and 24 weeks of treatment, and several of the patients also had a later scalp biopsy. Clonality in the scalp was compared among normal scalp (n=4), patchy alopecia areata scalp (n=8), and alopecia totalis/universalis scalp (n=8). The RNA source kit depended on sample type: the PAXgene miRNA kit for fixed scalp, the miRNeasy kit for PBMCs, and the RNeasy kit for mouse skin. TCRbeta CDR3 regions were amplified by immunoSEQ multiplex PCR with 35 Vbeta forward and 13 Jbeta reverse primers.

The CDR3 spans 14 residues, from the cysteine through the phenylalanine. The DNA shown is the 42-base CDR3, in frame from base 1. Germline trimming: 2 bases from V, 2 bases from J; junction bases outside gene matches: 3. CDR1 and CDR2 are read off the germline V gene (reference sequence) as GTSNPN and SVGIG. Points the paper makes about the study in general: Scalp TCR repertoire analysis is complicated because resident alphabeta T cells in normal human skin are also sequenced, whereas mouse skin is dominated by gammadelta T cells. During tofacitinib treatment, many expanded lesional clones stuck around in both scalp and blood, and this persistence may partly explain why relapse happens after treatment is stopped. Tofacitinib significantly lowered scalp clonality and the number of expanded CD8+ clones among the top 100 scalp clones. Because the treated cohort was small and had just a single nonresponder, larger studies are needed to establish links between baseline CD8+ expansion and response. Lesional scalp, especially in alopecia totalis/universalis, showed higher clonality and more expanded CD8+ clones than normal scalp, suggesting antigenic drive. TCR sequences shared between patients were less clear than in mice, possibly partly because of HLA diversity in the patient population.

The time point label for this specimen denotes: roughly 24 weeks on oral tofacitinib. This specimen's treatment or condition label, per the study, means: oral pan-JAK inhibitor, 5-10 mg twice daily. Lesional scalp punch biopsies and peripheral blood were obtained from alopecia areata patients. PBMCs were isolated by density centrifugation and stained for CD3, CD4 and CD8, and CD4+ and CD8+ T cells were sorted on a FACSAria. The sequence was obtained from a human donor with alopecia areata. The sequenced sample was CD4+ T cells sorted from blood, obtained at week 24, from a patient treated with tofacitinib. The V and J genes are TRBV30 and TRBJ2-3; 8 of the junction bases match TRBD2. The CDR3 sequence is CAWSRGLATDTQYF. The DNA sequence reads TGTGCCTGGAGTCGAGGACTAGCCACAGATACGCAGTATTTT.